This T cell receptor beta chain originates from a study of blood T cell repertoires in COVID-19. This CDR3 is built from 16 residues. V was cut by 0 bases and J by 5 bases, with 16 bases left in between. Per germline, CDR1 ENHRY and CDR2 SYGVKD. Original analysis: The authors estimated nucleated cell counts from reference gene primer amplification. Method: immunoSEQ multiplex PCR; TCRdb's copy keeps in-frame clones and lacks some. The V and J calls and clone size come from that table; D and trimming were worked out from the DNA. The sample holds fewer than 250,000 clones; around 84% are singletons and the top ten take about 20%.

Specimen: peripheral blood. The chain carries TRBV10-3 and TRBJ2-5; possible D gene TRBD1, 6 bases. The receptor was isolated from a man between 25 and 39 years old with active or convalescent COVID-19. CDR3 bases: TGTGCCATCAGTGAGTCCCACAGCCGAGGGGGTGAGACCCAGTACTTC. Its protein is CAISESHSRGGETQYF.